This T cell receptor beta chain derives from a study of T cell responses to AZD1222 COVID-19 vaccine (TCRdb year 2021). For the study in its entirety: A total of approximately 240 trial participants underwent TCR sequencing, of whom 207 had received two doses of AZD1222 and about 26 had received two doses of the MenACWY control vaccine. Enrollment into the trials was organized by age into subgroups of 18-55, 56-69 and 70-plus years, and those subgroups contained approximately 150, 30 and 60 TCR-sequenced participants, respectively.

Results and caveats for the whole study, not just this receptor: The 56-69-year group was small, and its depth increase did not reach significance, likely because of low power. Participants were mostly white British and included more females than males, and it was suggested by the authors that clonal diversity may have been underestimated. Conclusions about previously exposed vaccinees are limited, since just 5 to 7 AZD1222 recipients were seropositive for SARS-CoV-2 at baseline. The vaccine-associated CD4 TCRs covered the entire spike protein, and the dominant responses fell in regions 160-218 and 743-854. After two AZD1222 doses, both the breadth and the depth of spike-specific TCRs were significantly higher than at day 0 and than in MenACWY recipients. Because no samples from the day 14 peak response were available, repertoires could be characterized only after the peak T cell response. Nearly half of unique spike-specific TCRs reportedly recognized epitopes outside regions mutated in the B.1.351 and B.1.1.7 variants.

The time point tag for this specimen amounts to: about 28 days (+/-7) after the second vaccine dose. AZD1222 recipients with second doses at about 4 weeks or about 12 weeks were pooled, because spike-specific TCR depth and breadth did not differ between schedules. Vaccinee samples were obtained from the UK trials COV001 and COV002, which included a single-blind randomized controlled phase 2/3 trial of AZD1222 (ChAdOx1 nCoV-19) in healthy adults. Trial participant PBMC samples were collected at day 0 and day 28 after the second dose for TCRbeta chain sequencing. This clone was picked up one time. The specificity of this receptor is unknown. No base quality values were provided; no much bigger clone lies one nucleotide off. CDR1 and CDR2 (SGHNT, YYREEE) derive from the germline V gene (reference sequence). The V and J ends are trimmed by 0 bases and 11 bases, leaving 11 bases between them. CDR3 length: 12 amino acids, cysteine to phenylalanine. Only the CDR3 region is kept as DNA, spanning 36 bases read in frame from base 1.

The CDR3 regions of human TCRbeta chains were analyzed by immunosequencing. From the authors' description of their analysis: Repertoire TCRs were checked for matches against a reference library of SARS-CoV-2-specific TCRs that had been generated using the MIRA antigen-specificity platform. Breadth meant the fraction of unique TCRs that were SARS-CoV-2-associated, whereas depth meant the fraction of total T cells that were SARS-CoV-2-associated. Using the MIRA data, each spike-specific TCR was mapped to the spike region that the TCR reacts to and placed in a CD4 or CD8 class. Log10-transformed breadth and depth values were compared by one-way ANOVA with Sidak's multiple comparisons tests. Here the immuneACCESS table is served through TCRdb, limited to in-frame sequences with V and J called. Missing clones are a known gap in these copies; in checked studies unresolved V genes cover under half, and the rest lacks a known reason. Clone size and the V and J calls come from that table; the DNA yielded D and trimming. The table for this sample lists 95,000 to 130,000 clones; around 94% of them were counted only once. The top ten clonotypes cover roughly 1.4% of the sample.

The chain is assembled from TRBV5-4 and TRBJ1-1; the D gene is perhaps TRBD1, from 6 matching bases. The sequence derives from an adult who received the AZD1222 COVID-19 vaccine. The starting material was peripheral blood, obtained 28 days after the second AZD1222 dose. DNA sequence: TGTGCCAGCAGCTTGGCAGGGGAACGCGCTTTCTTT. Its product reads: CASSLAGERAFF.